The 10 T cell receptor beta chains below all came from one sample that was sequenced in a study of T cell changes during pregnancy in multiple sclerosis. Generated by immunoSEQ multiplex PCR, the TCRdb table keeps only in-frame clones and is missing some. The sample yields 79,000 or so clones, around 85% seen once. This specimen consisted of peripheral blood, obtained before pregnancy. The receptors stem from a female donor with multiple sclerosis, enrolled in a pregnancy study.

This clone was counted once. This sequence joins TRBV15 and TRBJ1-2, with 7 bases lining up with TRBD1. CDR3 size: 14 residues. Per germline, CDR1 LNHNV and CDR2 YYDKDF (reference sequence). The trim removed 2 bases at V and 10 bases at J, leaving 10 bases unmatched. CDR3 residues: CATSRPPTTGTYTF. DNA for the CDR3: TGTGCCACCAGCAGACCTCCTACGACAGGGACCTACACCTTC.

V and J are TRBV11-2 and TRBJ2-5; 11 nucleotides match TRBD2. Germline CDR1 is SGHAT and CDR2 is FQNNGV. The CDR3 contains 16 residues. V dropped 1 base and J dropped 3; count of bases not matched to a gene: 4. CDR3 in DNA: TGTGCCAGCAGCTTAGTATTTAGCGGGGGGGAAGAGACCCAGTACTTC. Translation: CASSLVFSGGEETQYF.

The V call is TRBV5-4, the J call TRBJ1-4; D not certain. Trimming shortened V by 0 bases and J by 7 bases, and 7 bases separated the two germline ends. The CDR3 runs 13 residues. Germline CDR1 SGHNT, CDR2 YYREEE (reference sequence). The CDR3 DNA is TGTGCCAGCAGCTTGGATCTAGTTGAAAAACTGTTTTTT. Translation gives CASSLDLVEKLFF.

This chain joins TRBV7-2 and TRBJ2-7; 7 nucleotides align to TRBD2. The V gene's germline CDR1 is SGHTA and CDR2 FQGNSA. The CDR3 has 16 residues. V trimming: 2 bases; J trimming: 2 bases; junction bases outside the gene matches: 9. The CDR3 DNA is TGTGCCAGCAGCTTATACGCCCTAGCGGAGACCTACGAGCAGTACTTC. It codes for CASSLYALAETYEQYF.

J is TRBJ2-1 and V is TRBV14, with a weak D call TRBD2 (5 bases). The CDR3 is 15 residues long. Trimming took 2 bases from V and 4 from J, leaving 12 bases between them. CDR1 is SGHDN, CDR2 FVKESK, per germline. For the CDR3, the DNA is TGTGCCAGCAGCCAATCGAGCGGCCTATACAATGAGCAGTTCTTC. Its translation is CASSQSSGLYNEQFF.

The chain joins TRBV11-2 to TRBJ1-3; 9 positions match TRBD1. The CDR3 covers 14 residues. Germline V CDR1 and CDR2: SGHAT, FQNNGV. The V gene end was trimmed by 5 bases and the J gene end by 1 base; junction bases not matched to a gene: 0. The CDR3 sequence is CASSGTGSGNTIYF. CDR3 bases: TGTGCCAGCAGCGGGACAGGGTCTGGAAACACCATATATTTT.

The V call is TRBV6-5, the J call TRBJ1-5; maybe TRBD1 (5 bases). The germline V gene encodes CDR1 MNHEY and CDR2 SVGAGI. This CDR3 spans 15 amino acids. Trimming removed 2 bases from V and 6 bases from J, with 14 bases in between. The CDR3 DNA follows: TGTGCCAGCAGTTACACCGGGGGGTTGGGTCAGCCCCAGCATTTT. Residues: CASSYTGGLGQPQHF.

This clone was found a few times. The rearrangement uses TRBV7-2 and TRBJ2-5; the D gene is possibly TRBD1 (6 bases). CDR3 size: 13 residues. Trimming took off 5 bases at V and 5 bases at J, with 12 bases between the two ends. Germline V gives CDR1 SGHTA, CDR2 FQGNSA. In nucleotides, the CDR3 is TGTGCCAGCAGCGAACAGGGTAGGGAGACCCAGTACTTC. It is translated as CASSEQGRETQYF.

Here the CDR3 reads CASSQVRREDGYTF. The DNA of the CDR3 is TGTGCCAGCAGCCAAGTCCGTAGGGAGGATGGCTACACCTTC. V and J are TRBV4-2 and TRBJ1-2; D remains unclear. Germline loops: CDR1 LGHNA, CDR2 YNFKEQ. Trimming pared 1 base from V and 6 bases from J, leaving 12 bases between. This CDR3 comprises 14 residues.

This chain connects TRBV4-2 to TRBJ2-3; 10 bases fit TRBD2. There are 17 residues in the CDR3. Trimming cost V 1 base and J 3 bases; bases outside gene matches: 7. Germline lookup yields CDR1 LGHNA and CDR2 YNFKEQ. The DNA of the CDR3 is TGTGCCAGCAGCCAAGTATCAGCTAGCGGGGGTACAGATACGCAGTATTTT. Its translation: CASSQVSASGGTDTQYF.